Listed below are T cell receptor beta chains from one sample, sequenced in a study of T cell repertoires in cytomegalovirus infection. From the reads, TCRdb called clonotypes with MiXCR, one entry per CDR3 protein. The sample consists of some 400,000 distinct CDR3 sequences, about a sixth of them appearing once. Material: PBMCs. All receptors come from a human donor in good health (CMV status not recorded). Some clones in this sample may be carry-over from other donors' samples. Both conserved end residues are part of each CDR3. The order of the fields is CDR3 protein, CDR3 DNA, J gene, V gene, D gene, CDR3 length, clone size. D genes are given only for firm matches. Part of the rows lack a size; the others show once, few, many or a class for expanded clones.

CDR3: CASRQTGGNEKLFF
DNA: TGTGCCAGCAGGCAGACAGGGGGTAATGAAAAACTGTTTTTT
J: TRBJ1-4
V: TRBV12-3/TRBV12-4
D: TRBD1
length: 14
size: many

CDR3: CASSPPDYYNEQFF
DNA: TGCGCCAGCAGCCCCCCGGACTACTACAATGAGCAGTTCTTC
J: TRBJ2-1
V: TRBV4-3
D: NA
length: 14
size: NA

CDR3: CASSFTGVVAF
DNA: TGTGCCAGCAGCTTCACAGGGGTCGTGGCCTTC
J: TRBJ2-1
V: TRBV5-4
D: TRBD1
length: 11
size: once

CDR3: CASSQEGPWETQYF
DNA: TGCGCCAGCAGCCAAGAGGGACCTTGGGAGACCCAGTACTTC
J: TRBJ2-5
V: TRBV4-1
D: NA
length: 14
size: few

CDR3: CDSSRGLAADEQFF
DNA: TGTGACAGCAGCAGAGGACTAGCTGCCGATGAGCAGTTCTTC
J: TRBJ2-1
V: TRBV7-2
D: TRBD2
length: 14
size: NA

CDR3: CASSQDIRGSSYNEQFF
DNA: TGTGCCAGCAGCCAAGATATCCGGGGGAGCTCCTACAATGAGCAGTTCTTC
J: TRBJ2-1
V: TRBV3-1
D: NA
length: 17
size: NA

CDR3: CASSQSPRGRPYEQYF
DNA: TGTGCCAGCAGCCAATCCCCCAGGGGGCGACCTTACGAGCAGTACTTC
J: TRBJ2-7
V: TRBV3-1
D: TRBD1
length: 16
size: NA

CDR3: CASSYSSGEKLFF
DNA: TGTGCCAGCAGTTACTCGTCGGGTGAAAAACTGTTTTTT
J: TRBJ1-4
V: TRBV6-5
D: NA
length: 13
size: NA

CDR3: CASSRSGQGTYEQYF
DNA: TGTGCCAGCAGCCGGTCGGGACAGGGGACCTACGAGCAGTACTTC
J: TRBJ2-7
V: TRBV3-1
D: TRBD1
length: 15
size: few

CDR3: CASSFKGQFDEQFF
DNA: TGTGCCAGCAGCTTCAAAGGGCAATTCGATGAGCAGTTCTTC
J: TRBJ2-1
V: TRBV7-6
D: NA
length: 14
size: many

CDR3: CASSLDRGLDTQYF
DNA: TGTGCCAGCAGCTTAGACAGGGGGCTGGATACGCAGTATTTT
J: TRBJ2-3
V: TRBV7-2
D: TRBD1
length: 14
size: many

CDR3: CASSSRRINNEKLFF
DNA: TGTGCCAGCAGCTCAAGACGGATCAATAATGAAAAACTGTTTTTT
J: TRBJ1-4
V: TRBV7-8
D: NA
length: 15
size: many

CDR3: CASSLRTGLTIQYF
DNA: TGTGCCAGCTCATTGAGGACAGGATTGACCATTCAGTACTTC
J: TRBJ2-4
V: TRBV18
D: TRBD1
length: 14
size: few

CDR3: CASSLTGTPNQPQHF
DNA: TGTGCCAGCAGCTTAACCGGGACCCCGAATCAGCCCCAGCATTTT
J: TRBJ1-5
V: TRBV7-8
D: NA
length: 15
size: NA

CDR3: CSARDFLVAGKQYF
DNA: TGCAGTGCTAGAGATTTCCTGGTAGCGGGAAAACAGTATTTT
J: TRBJ2-3
V: TRBV20-1
D: TRBD2
length: 14
size: few

CDR3: CAIGGSGANVLTF
DNA: TGTGCCATCGGTGGATCTGGGGCCAACGTCCTGACTTTC
J: TRBJ2-6
V: TRBV10-3
D: NA
length: 13
size: few

CDR3: CASKFSISGNTIYF
DNA: TGTGCCTCGAAGTTCTCAATCTCTGGAAACACCATATATTTT
J: TRBJ1-3
V: TRBV27
D: NA
length: 14
size: NA

CDR3: CASSPLTGYRNYGYTF
DNA: TGTGCCAGCAGCCCCCTGACAGGATACCGAAACTATGGCTACACCTTC
J: TRBJ1-2
V: TRBV11-2
D: NA
length: 16
size: many

CDR3: CASSSVAVTDTQYF
DNA: TGTGCCAGCAGCTCGGTAGCGGTCACAGATACGCAGTATTTT
J: TRBJ2-3
V: TRBV7-2
D: NA
length: 14
size: many

CDR3: CASTPMLGTTKNIQYF
DNA: TGTGCCAGCACTCCTATGCTAGGGACAACCAAAAACATTCAGTACTTC
J: TRBJ2-4
V: TRBV2
D: NA
length: 16
size: NA

CDR3: CASRDRYNEQYF
DNA: TGTGCCAGCAGGGACAGGTACAACGAGCAGTACTTC
J: TRBJ2-7
V: TRBV6-1
D: TRBD1
length: 12
size: NA

CDR3: CATRGSQETQYF
DNA: TGTGCCACCCGGGGCTCTCAAGAGACCCAGTACTTC
J: TRBJ2-5
V: TRBV10-3
D: NA
length: 12
size: few

CDR3: CASSLAARVSSYEQYF
DNA: TGTGCCAGCAGTTTAGCCGCGAGGGTTAGCTCCTACGAGCAGTACTTC
J: TRBJ2-7
V: TRBV12-3/TRBV12-4
D: NA
length: 16
size: many

CDR3: CASSGPGQEETQYF
DNA: TGTGCCAGCAGTGGACCGGGACAGGAGGAGACCCAGTACTTC
J: TRBJ2-5
V: TRBV25-1
D: TRBD1
length: 14
size: few

CDR3: CASSWRAEQFF
DNA: TGTGCCAGCAGCTGGAGGGCTGAGCAGTTCTTC
J: TRBJ2-1
V: TRBV7-9
D: NA
length: 11
size: few

CDR3: CSARVGAGGAIETQYF
DNA: TGCAGTGCTAGAGTCGGGGCAGGGGGCGCGATTGAGACCCAGTACTTC
J: TRBJ2-5
V: TRBV20-1
D: TRBD1
length: 16
size: NA

CDR3: CASSLNPGVRASYEQYF
DNA: TGTGCCAGCAGCTTAAACCCGGGGGTGAGAGCGTCCTACGAGCAGTACTTC
J: TRBJ2-7
V: TRBV7-9
D: NA
length: 17
size: many

CDR3: CASSAAGLYAAYEQYF
DNA: TGTGCCAGCAGCGCAGCGGGATTATACGCGGCTTACGAGCAGTACTTC
J: TRBJ2-7
V: TRBV7-2
D: TRBD2
length: 16
size: many

CDR3: CASSVGPGGEQYF
DNA: TGTGCCAGCAGTGTAGGACCAGGCGGCGAGCAGTACTTC
J: TRBJ2-7
V: TRBV12-3/TRBV12-4
D: NA
length: 13
size: few

CDR3: CASRRERGTDTQYF
DNA: TGTGCCAGTCGCAGGGAGCGGGGGACAGATACGCAGTATTTT
J: TRBJ2-3
V: TRBV7-2
D: TRBD2
length: 14
size: many

CDR3: CASSSSGHLEAFF
DNA: TGTGCCAGCAGCTCCTCGGGACACCTTGAAGCTTTCTTT
J: TRBJ1-1
V: TRBV7-2
D: NA
length: 13
size: many

CDR3: CSALYSGVIDTQYF
DNA: TGCAGTGCTCTCTATAGCGGGGTAATAGATACGCAGTATTTT
J: TRBJ2-3
V: TRBV20-1
D: TRBD2
length: 14
size: NA

CDR3: CASMTSNEKFF
DNA: TGTGCCAGCATGACGAGTAATGAGAAGTTCTTC
J: TRBJ2-1
V: TRBV2
D: NA
length: 11
size: NA

CDR3: CASSEFERTFEQFF
DNA: TGTGCCAGCAGCGAGTTCGAGCGGACCTTTGAGCAGTTCTTC
J: TRBJ2-1
V: TRBV12-3/TRBV12-4
D: NA
length: 14
size: NA

CDR3: CSVLDPPSSDTQYF
DNA: TGCAGCGTACTTGACCCGCCGAGTTCAGATACGCAGTATTTT
J: TRBJ2-3
V: TRBV29-1
D: NA
length: 14
size: few

CDR3: CASRLQNIQYF
DNA: TGTGCCAGCCGCCTGCAAAACATTCAGTACTTC
J: TRBJ2-4
V: TRBV6-2/TRBV6-3
D: NA
length: 11
size: few

CDR3: CATSPAGGTDTQYF
DNA: TGTGCCACCAGTCCAGCGGGGGGTACAGATACGCAGTATTTT
J: TRBJ2-3
V: TRBV24-1
D: TRBD2
length: 14
size: few

CDR3: CASRIHMTGGVGEQYF
DNA: TGTGCCAGCAGAATACACATGACAGGGGGAGTGGGGGAGCAGTACTTC
J: TRBJ2-7
V: TRBV28
D: TRBD1
length: 16
size: many

CDR3: CASRPQRASTDTQYF
DNA: TGTGCCAGCAGACCCCAGAGAGCTAGCACAGATACGCAGTATTTT
J: TRBJ2-3
V: TRBV6-1
D: NA
length: 15
size: many

CDR3: CASSLSVSGNTIYF
DNA: TGTGCCAGCAGCTTGAGTGTCTCTGGAAACACCATATATTTT
J: TRBJ1-3
V: TRBV7-6
D: NA
length: 14
size: many